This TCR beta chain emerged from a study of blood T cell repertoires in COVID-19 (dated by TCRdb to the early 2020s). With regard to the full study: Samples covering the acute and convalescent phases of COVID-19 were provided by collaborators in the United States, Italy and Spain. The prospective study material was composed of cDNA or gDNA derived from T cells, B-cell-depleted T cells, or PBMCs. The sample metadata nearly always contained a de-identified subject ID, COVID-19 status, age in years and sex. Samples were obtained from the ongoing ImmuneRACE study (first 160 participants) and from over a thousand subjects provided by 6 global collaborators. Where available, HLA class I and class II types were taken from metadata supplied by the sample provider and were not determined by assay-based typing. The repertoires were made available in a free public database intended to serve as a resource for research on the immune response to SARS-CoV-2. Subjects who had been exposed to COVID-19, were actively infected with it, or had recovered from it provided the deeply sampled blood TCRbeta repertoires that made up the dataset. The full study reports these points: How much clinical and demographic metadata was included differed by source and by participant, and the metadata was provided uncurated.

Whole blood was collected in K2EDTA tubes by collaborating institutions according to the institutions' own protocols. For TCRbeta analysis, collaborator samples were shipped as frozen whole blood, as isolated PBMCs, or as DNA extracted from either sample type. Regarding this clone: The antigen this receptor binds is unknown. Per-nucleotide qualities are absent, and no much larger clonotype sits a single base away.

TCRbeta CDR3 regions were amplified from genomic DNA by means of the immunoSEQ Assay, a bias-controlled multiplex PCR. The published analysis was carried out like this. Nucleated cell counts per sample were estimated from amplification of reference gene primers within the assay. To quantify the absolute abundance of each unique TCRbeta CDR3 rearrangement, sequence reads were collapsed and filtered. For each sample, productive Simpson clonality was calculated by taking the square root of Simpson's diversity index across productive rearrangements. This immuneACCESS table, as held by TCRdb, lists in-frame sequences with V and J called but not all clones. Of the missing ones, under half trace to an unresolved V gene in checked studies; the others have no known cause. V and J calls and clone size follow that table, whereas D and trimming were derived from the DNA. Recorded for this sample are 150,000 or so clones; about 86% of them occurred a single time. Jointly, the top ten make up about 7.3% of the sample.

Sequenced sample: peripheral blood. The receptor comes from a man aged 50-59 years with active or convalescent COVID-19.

The CDR3 has the sequence CASSRDRAPSGYTF. Read as DNA, the sequence is TGTGCCAGTAGTAGGGACAGGGCGCCCTCCGGCTACACCTTC. This chain is built from TRBV19 and TRBJ1-2; TRBD1 lines up with 9 middle nucleotides. The V end gives up 4 bases and the J end 8 bases, leaving 8 bases in the junction not matched to a gene. Taken from the germline V gene (reference sequence), the CDR1 and CDR2 loops are LNHDA and SQIVND. CDR3 length: 14 amino acids, cysteine to phenylalanine. This entry keeps only the CDR3 DNA: 42 bases, framed from base 1.